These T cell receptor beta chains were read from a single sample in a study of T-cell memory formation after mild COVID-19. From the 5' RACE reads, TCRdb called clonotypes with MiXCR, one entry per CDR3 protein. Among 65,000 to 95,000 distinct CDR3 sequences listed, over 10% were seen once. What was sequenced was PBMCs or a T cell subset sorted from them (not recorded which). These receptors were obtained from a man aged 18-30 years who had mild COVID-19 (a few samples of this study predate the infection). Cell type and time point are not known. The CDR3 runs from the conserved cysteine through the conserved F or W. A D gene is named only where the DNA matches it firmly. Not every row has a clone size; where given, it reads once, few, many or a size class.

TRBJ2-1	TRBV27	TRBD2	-	TGTGCCAGCAGTCCCTACGGGGGGGCCTCCAATGAGCAGTTCTTC	CASSPYGGASNEQFF
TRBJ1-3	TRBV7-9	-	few	TGTGCCAGCAGCTTACCCAGACAGGCCTCGAGCTCTGGAAACACCATATATTTT	CASSLPRQASSSGNTIYF
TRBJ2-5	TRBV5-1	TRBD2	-	TGCGCCAGCCCTAAGCGGGGGGGCCCTACAGAGACCCAGTACTTC	CASPKRGGPTETQYF
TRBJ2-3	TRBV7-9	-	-	TGTGCCAGCAGCCCGGACAGCTTTACCCCAGATACGCAGTATTTT	CASSPDSFTPDTQYF
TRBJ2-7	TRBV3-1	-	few	TGTGCCAGCAGCCAGACCGGGGGGCCCTACGAGCAGTACTTC	CASSQTGGPYEQYF
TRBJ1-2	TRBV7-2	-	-	TGTGCCAGCAGCTTAGGGGGTGAAGTGGGCGCCAACTATGGCTACACCTTC	CASSLGGEVGANYGYTF
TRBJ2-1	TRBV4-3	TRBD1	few	TGCGCCAGCAGCCAAGACGTGGACAGGGTCGCCTACAATGAGCAGTTCTTC	CASSQDVDRVAYNEQFF
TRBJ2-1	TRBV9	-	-	TGTGCCAGCAGCGTAGGATTAGGGGGGGCCTACAATGAGCAGTTCTTC	CASSVGLGGAYNEQFF
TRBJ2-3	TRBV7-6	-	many	TGTGCCAGCAGCTCGGGGAGGACAGATACGCAGTATTTT	CASSSGRTDTQYF
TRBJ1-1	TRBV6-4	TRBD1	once	TGTGCCAGCAGTGAACCTCCGACAGGGGTCACTGAAGCTTTCTTT	CASSEPPTGVTEAFF
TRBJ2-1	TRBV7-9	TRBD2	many	TGTGCCAGCAGCACAACGGGACTAGCTATTCCCAATGAGCAGTTCTTC	CASSTTGLAIPNEQFF
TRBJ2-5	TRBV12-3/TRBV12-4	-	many	TGTGCCAGCAGTTTCGGGGGAGAGACCCAGTACTTC	CASSFGGETQYF
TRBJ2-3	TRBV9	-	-	TGTGCCAGCAGCGTAGTACCCAGCACAGATACGCAGTATTTT	CASSVVPSTDTQYF
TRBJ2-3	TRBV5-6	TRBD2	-	TGTGCCAGCAGTGCGGGAGAGGATACGCAGTATTTT	CASSAGEDTQYF
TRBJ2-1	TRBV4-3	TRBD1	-	TGCGCCAGCAGCCAAGATTTTACGACAGGGGAGCAGTTCTTC	CASSQDFTTGEQFF
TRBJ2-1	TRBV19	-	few	TGTGCCAGTAGTATACGAGCTTGGGGGAGCTCCTACAATGAGCAGTTCTTC	CASSIRAWGSSYNEQFF
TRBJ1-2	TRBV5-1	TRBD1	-	TGCGCCAGCAGCTTCAGGGGGCAGGGCTACACCTTC	CASSFRGQGYTF
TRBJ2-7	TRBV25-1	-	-	TGTGCCAGCAGTGAAAAGGGCCCGAACGAGCAGTACTTC	CASSEKGPNEQYF
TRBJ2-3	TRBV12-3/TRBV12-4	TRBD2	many	TGTGCCAGCAGTTACGGGAGGACAGATACGCAGTATTTT	CASSYGRTDTQYF
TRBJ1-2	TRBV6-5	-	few	TGTGCCAGCACCCATGGGGGGCAATATGGCTACACCTTC	CASTHGGQYGYTF
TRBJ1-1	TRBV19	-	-	TGTGCCAGTAGTATGTTAGGCGGGATAGCTTTCTTT	CASSMLGGIAFF
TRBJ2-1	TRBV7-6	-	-	TGTGCCAGCAGCTTAATCCCTCCAGGTAGTTACAATGAGCAGTTCTTC	CASSLIPPGSYNEQFF
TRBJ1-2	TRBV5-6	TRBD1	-	TGTGCCAGCAGCTCGCCAGGGACAGGGGATTACTATGGCTACACCTTC	CASSSPGTGDYYGYTF
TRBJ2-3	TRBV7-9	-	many	TGTGCCAGCAGCTTATATGGGGGGGCCGCAGATACGCAGTATTTT	CASSLYGGAADTQYF
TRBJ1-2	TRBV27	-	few	TGTGCCAGCAGTTCAGTGGGGGAGATAAGCTATGGCTACACCTTC	CASSSVGEISYGYTF
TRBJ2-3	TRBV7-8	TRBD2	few	TGTGCCAGCAGCCATGGACTAGCGGGGGTGCTCACAGATACGCAGTATTTT	CASSHGLAGVLTDTQYF
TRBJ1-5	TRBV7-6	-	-	TGTGCCAGCAGCTTAGGGACAGCTAGCAATCAGCCCCAGCATTTT	CASSLGTASNQPQHF
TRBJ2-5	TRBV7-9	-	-	TGTGCCAGCAGGGGGGCCTCAGAGACCCAGTACTTC	CASRGASETQYF
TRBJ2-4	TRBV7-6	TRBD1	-	TGTGCCAGCAGCTCCCGGACAGGACGATCGGACATTCAGTACTTC	CASSSRTGRSDIQYF
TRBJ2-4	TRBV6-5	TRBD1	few	TGTGCCAGCAGTCCGGGACAGACCAAAAACATTCAGTACTTC	CASSPGQTKNIQYF
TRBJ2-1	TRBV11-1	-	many	TGTGCCAGCAGCCGAGGAGACAATGAGCAGTTCTTC	CASSRGDNEQFF
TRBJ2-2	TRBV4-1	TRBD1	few	TGCGCCAGCAGCCACTTACAGGGGATGGGGGAGCTGTTTTTT	CASSHLQGMGELFF
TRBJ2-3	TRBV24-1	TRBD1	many	TGTGCCACCAGTGACCCCCCAGGGGGCGAAGATACGCAGTATTTT	CATSDPPGGEDTQYF
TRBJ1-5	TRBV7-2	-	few	TGTGCCAGCAGCCCCAAGGTGGGGGCGGACGATCAGCCCCAGCATTTT	CASSPKVGADDQPQHF
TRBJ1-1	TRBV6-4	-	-	TGTGCCAGCAGTGACTCTCCGGGGGGGGGAGCTGAAGCTTTCTTT	CASSDSPGGGAEAFF
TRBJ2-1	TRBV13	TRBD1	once	TGTGCCAGCAGCTGGGCCGGACAGGGAAGAATGCATGAGCAGTTCTTC	CASSWAGQGRMHEQFF
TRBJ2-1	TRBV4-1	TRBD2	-	TGCGCCAGCAGCCAAGAAAGGGGAGGGGAGCAGTTCTTC	CASSQERGGEQFF
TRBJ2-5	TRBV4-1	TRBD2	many	TGCGCCAGCAGCCAAGATGCGGGGGGGGTACAAGAGACCCAGTACTTC	CASSQDAGGVQETQYF
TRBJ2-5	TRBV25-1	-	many	TGTGCCAGCAGTGGAGAGACCCAGTACTTC	CASSGETQYF
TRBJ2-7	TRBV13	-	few	TGTGCCAGCAGCCAGGGCGGCTCCTACGAGCAGTACTTC	CASSQGGSYEQYF
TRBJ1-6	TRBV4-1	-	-	TGCGCCAGCAGCCCCCAAACAGGGTTTTCACCCCTCCACTTT	CASSPQTGFSPLHF
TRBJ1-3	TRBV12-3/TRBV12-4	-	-	TGTGCCAGCAGTCCCCTAACCTCTGGAAACACCATATATTTT	CASSPLTSGNTIYF
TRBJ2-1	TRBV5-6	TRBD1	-	TGTGCCAGCAGCTTGCCAGGGGGATACAATGAGCAGTTCTTC	CASSLPGGYNEQFF
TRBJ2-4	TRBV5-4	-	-	TGTGCCAGCAGCTTCCGGGGATGGCAAAACATTCAGTACTTC	CASSFRGWQNIQYF
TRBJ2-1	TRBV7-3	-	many	TGTGCCAGCAGCCCCCACGGGGGCCGCAATGAGCAGTTCTTC	CASSPHGGRNEQFF
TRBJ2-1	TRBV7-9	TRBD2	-	TGTGCCAGCAGATCCACGGGGGGGGGATTCTTC	CASRSTGGGFF
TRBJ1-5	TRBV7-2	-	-	TGTGCCAGCAGCTTAGAGGGACGGACTCGCTATAGCAATCAGCCCCAGCATTTT	CASSLEGRTRYSNQPQHF